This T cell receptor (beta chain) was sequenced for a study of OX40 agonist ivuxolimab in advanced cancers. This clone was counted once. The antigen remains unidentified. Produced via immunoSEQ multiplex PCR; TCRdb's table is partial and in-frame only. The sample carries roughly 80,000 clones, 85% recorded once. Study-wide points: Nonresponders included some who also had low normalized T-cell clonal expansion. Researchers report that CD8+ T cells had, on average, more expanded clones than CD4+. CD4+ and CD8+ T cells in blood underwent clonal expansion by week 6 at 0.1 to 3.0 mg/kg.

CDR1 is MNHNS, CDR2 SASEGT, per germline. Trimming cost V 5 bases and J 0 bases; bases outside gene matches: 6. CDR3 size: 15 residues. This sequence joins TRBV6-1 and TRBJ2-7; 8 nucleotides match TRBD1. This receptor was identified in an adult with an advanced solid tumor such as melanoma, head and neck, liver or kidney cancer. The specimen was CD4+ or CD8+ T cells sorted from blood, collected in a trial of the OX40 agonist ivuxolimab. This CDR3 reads CASSLGQVHSYEQYF. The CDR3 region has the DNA TGTGCCAGCAGTTTGGGACAGGTCCACTCCTACGAGCAGTACTTC.